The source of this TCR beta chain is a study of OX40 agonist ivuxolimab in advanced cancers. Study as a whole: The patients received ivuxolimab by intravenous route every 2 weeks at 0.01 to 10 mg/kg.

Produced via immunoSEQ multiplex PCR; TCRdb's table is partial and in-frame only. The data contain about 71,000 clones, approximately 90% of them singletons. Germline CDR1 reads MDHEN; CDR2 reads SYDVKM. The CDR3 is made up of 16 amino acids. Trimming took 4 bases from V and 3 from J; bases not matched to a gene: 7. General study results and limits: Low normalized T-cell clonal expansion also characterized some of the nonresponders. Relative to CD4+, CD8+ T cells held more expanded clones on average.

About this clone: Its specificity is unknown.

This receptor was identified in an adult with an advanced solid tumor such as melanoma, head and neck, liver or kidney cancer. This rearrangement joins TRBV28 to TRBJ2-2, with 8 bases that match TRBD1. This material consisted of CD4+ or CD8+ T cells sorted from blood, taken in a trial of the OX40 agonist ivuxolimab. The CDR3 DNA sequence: TGTGCCAGCAGTTACACCGGGACAGGCCACACCGGGGAGCTGTTTTTT. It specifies CASSYTGTGHTGELFF.